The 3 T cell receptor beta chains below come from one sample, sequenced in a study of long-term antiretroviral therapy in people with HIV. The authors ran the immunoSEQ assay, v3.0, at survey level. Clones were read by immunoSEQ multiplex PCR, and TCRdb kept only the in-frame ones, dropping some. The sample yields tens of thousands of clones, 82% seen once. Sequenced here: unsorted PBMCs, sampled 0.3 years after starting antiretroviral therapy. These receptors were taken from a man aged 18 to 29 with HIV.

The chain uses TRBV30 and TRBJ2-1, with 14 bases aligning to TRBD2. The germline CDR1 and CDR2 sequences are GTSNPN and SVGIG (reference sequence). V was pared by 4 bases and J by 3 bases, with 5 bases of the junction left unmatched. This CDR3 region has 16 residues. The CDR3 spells CAWTTGTSGGYNEQFF. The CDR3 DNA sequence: TGTGCCTGGACTACCGGGACTAGCGGGGGCTACAATGAGCAGTTCTTC.

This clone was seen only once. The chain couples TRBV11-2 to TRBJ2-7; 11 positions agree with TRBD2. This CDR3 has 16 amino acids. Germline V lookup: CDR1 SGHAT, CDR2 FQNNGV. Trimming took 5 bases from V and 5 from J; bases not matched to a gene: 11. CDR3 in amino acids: CASSLLTSGRGDEQYF. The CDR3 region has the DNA TGTGCCAGCAGCCTACTAACTAGCGGGAGAGGCGACGAGCAGTACTTC.

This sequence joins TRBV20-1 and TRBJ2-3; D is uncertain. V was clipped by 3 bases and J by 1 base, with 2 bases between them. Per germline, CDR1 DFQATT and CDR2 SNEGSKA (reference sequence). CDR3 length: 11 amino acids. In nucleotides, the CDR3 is TGCAGTGCTAGCGGCACAGATACGCAGTATTTT. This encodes CSASGTDTQYF.